This T cell receptor (beta chain) was captured in a study of response to subunit inactivated influenza vaccine (dated by TCRdb to between 2017 and 2018). About the full investigation: The study used deep quantitative T cell receptor repertoire profiling to track responses to a trivalent subunit inactivated influenza vaccine. Beyond this particular receptor, the publication reports: According to the authors, only a limited number of new T cells may be recruited by each seasonal influenza vaccination.

The method was RT-PCR. Sequencing instrument: Illumina HiSeq 2500. TCRdb reran the public reads through fastp at Q25 and MiXCR, keeping productive beta chains. One record per CDR3 amino acid sequence lists the most common genes and DNA. This sample gives roughly 760,000 distinct CDR3 sequences in total; 21% of them show up just once. Roughly 10% of the sample is held by the ten biggest clonotypes. To note about this clonotype: This receptor's antigen is unknown. No much larger clonotype is one base removed from it; base qualities were not supplied.

This sample comprised PBMCs from blood, obtained more than 4 days after vaccination. The TCR sequence derives from a man aged 50 to 60 who received an inactivated influenza vaccine. Donor details come from another sample of the same person, matched by shared clones.

The nucleotide sequence reads as follows: TGTGCCAGCAGCCGACAATCACTAGCCAAAAACATTCAGTACTTC. Translated, this is CASSRQSLAKNIQYF. This chain joins TRBV7-2 to TRBJ2-4; no D gene call is confident. CDR3 length: 15 amino acids, cysteine to phenylalanine. Only CDR3 DNA remains: 45 bases, in frame from the first base. A distance of 11 bases separates the germline ends of V and J, which lose 5 bases and 0 bases respectively. The germline V gene supplies CDR1 SGHTA and CDR2 FQGNSA.